Listed below are T cell receptor beta chains from one sample, sequenced in a study of blood T cell repertoires in COVID-19. Generated by immunoSEQ multiplex PCR, the TCRdb table keeps only in-frame clones and is missing some. The sample contains about 320,000 clones, 75% to 90% of which appear only once. Sample: PBMCs or T cells enriched from blood (not recorded which). These receptors were taken from a man aged 60-69 years who had recovered from COVID-19. Each CDR3 is given with its conserved first and last residue. D genes are given only for firm matches. Clone size, where shown, is once, few, many, or a class for clones that have expanded.

>TRBJ2-7|16|.|TRBV6-5|TRBD1
CASSYDTGASLYEQYF
TGTGCCAGCAGTTACGATACAGGGGCCAGCCTCTACGAGCAGTACTTC
>TRBJ1-5|14|.|TRBV7-2|.
CASSLGTLNQPQHF
TGTGCCAGCAGCTTAGGGACATTGAATCAGCCCCAGCATTTT
>TRBJ2-2|18|.|TRBV7-2|TRBD1
CASSLEVPGQGYTGELFF
TGTGCCAGCAGCCTTGAGGTTCCGGGACAGGGGTACACCGGGGAGCTGTTTTTT
>TRBJ2-1|15|few|TRBV10-1|TRBD1
CASSTDREVHNEQFF
TGCGCCAGCAGCACGGACAGGGAGGTCCACAATGAGCAGTTCTTC
>TRBJ2-3|14|.|TRBV6-4|TRBD2
CASSLSGGTDTQYF
TGTGCCAGCAGTCTTAGCGGGGGCACAGATACGCAGTATTTT
>TRBJ1-2|15|.|TRBV7-9|.
CASSLGQGTTYGYTF
TGTGCCAGCAGCTTAGGGCAGGGAACCACTTATGGCTACACCTTC
>TRBJ1-1|14|once|TRBV19|.
CASSRRTGQTEAFF
TGTGCCAGTAGTAGACGTACAGGGCAGACTGAAGCTTTCTTT
>TRBJ2-1|15|.|TRBV11-2|TRBD2
CASSRLAGVYNEQFF
TGTGCCAGCAGCCGCCTAGCGGGAGTCTACAATGAGCAGTTCTTC
>TRBJ1-5|15|.|TRBV7-2|TRBD1
CASSLATGGLQPQHF
TGTGCCAGCAGCTTAGCAACAGGGGGCCTTCAGCCCCAGCATTTT
>TRBJ2-1|13|.|TRBV6-5|TRBD2
CASSRTSGNEQFF
TGTGCCAGCAGTCGGACTAGCGGCAATGAGCAGTTCTTC
>TRBJ1-2|15|.|TRBV2|TRBD1
CASRVRGPGSHGYTF
TGTGCCAGCAGAGTGAGGGGGCCAGGGAGTCATGGCTACACCTTC
>TRBJ2-2|16|.|TRBV20-1|.
CSASLTGSTNTGELFF
TGCAGTGCTAGTCTAACAGGTTCCACGAACACCGGGGAGCTGTTTTTT
>TRBJ2-7|13|once|TRBV29-1|TRBD1
CSVRTGLAYEQYF
TGCAGCGTGCGGACAGGGCTGGCGTACGAGCAGTACTTC
>TRBJ2-7|16|.|TRBV7-4|TRBD2
CASSSPPASGSFEQYF
TGTGCCAGCAGCTCCCCCCCCGCTAGCGGGAGTTTCGAGCAGTACTTC
>TRBJ1-6|15|.|TRBV5-1|.
CASSLRWRDNSPLHF
TGCGCCAGCAGCTTGAGGTGGCGGGATAATTCACCCCTCCACTTT
>TRBJ1-2|13|.|TRBV5-6|.
CASSLTGHIGYTF
TGTGCCAGCAGTTTGACAGGACACATTGGCTACACCTTC
>TRBJ2-2|14|.|TRBV5-1|.
CASSSGANTGELFF
TGCGCCAGCAGCTCAGGCGCGAACACCGGGGAGCTGTTTTTT
>TRBJ2-5|13|.|TRBV5-1|.
CASTLTGEETQYF
TGCGCCAGCACATTGACGGGAGAGGAGACCCAGTACTTC
>TRBJ2-7|16|.|TRBV5-6|.
CASSLPSDWEVYEQYF
TGTGCCAGCAGCTTGCCCTCGGACTGGGAAGTCTACGAGCAGTACTTC
>TRBJ2-2|16|.|TRBV9|TRBD2
CASSVVDGRAPGELFF
TGTGCCAGCAGCGTAGTGGACGGGAGGGCCCCCGGGGAGCTGTTTTTT
>TRBJ1-5|15|.|TRBV10-3|TRBD1
CAISEDRGPHQPQHF
TGTGCCATCAGTGAGGACAGGGGGCCTCATCAGCCCCAGCATTTT
>TRBJ1-6|13|.|TRBV6-6|.
CASRPDTASPLHF
TGTGCCAGCAGGCCTGACACAGCTTCACCCCTCCACTTT
>TRBJ2-1|14|.|TRBV6-5|TRBD2
CASSIQRGYNEQFF
TGTGCCAGCAGTATCCAGCGGGGCTACAATGAGCAGTTCTTC
>TRBJ1-1|13|.|TRBV12-3/TRBV12-4|.
CASSTGTRTEAFF
TGTGCCAGCAGCACAGGGACGAGGACTGAAGCTTTCTTT
>TRBJ1-1|14|.|TRBV10-1|TRBD1
CASGNGQGNTEAFF
TGCGCCAGCGGAAATGGACAGGGGAACACTGAAGCTTTCTTT
>TRBJ2-1|17|once|TRBV6-2/TRBV6-3|TRBD2
CASSYRLGLAGGNEQFF
TGTGCCAGCAGTTACCGCCTGGGACTAGCAGGGGGCAATGAGCAGTTCTTC
>TRBJ2-7|11|.|TRBV5-4|.
CASSLDSQRDF
TGTGCCAGCAGCTTGGACTCACAGCGGGACTTC
>TRBJ2-2|18|.|TRBV7-3|.
CASSLKAVGRGNTGELFF
TGTGCCAGCAGCTTAAAGGCGGTGGGTAGAGGGAACACCGGGGAGCTGTTTTTT
>TRBJ2-2|16|.|TRBV10-2|.
CASSVRSQQYSGELFF
TGCGCCAGCAGTGTAAGGTCACAGCAGTACTCCGGGGAGCTGTTTTTT
>TRBJ1-2|12|.|TRBV5-1|TRBD1
CASSPTGDGYTF
TGCGCCAGCAGCCCGACAGGGGATGGCTACACCTTC
>TRBJ1-1|12|.|TRBV3-1/TRBV3-2|.
CASSPWGQNAFF
TGTGCCAGCAGCCCATGGGGGCAGAACGCTTTCTTT
>TRBJ1-1|12|.|TRBV12-5|.
CASGLVRGEAFF
TGTGCTAGTGGTTTGGTAAGAGGGGAAGCTTTCTTT
>TRBJ1-4|16|.|TRBV28|TRBD1
CASSSPDRVTNEKLFF
TGTGCCAGCAGTTCCCCTGACAGGGTAACTAATGAAAAACTGTTTTTT
>TRBJ2-2|15|.|TRBV19|TRBD1
CASRQTGGRDGELFF
TGTGCCAGTAGGCAGACAGGGGGACGGGACGGGGAGCTGTTTTTT
>TRBJ2-3|14|.|TRBV29-1|.
CSFDASGSTDTQYF
TGCAGCTTCGATGCGAGCGGCAGCACAGATACGCAGTATTTT
>TRBJ2-3|15|.|TRBV6-5|TRBD1
CASSIGDRGLDTQYF
TGTGCCAGCAGTATTGGGGACAGGGGGCTTGATACGCAGTATTTT
>TRBJ1-4|12|.|TRBV3-1/TRBV3-2|.
CASSPGNEKLFF
TGTGCCAGCAGCCCGGGTAATGAAAAACTGTTTTTT
>TRBJ2-7|14|.|TRBV27|TRBD2
CASRPAGGIYEQYF
TGTGCCAGCAGACCAGCGGGAGGGATCTACGAGCAGTACTTC
>TRBJ2-3|15|.|TRBV7-2|.
CASSLNGIHTDTQYF
TGTGCCAGCAGCTTAAACGGGATCCACACAGATACGCAGTATTTT
>TRBJ2-2|17|few|TRBV7-9|TRBD2
CASSPPSASGRSGELFF
TGTGCCAGCAGCCCCCCGTCGGCTAGCGGGAGATCCGGGGAGCTGTTTTTT
>TRBJ2-1|14|.|TRBV10-3|.
CAISELGADNEQFF
TGTGCCATCAGTGAGTTGGGGGCGGACAATGAGCAGTTCTTC
>TRBJ2-1|15|.|TRBV19|TRBD1
CASSIWAGGQDEQFF
TGTGCCAGTAGTATATGGGCAGGGGGCCAGGATGAGCAGTTCTTC
>TRBJ2-2|16|.|TRBV5-4|TRBD1
CASTRIGTGHTGELFF
TGTGCCAGCACCCGGATCGGGACAGGGCACACCGGGGAGCTGTTTTTT
>TRBJ2-7|16|.|TRBV19|TRBD2
CASSPQTRTSGYEQYF
TGTGCCAGTAGTCCCCAGACGCGGACTAGCGGCTACGAGCAGTACTTC
>TRBJ1-1|14|.|TRBV2|.
CASSGPGQNTEAFF
TGTGCCAGCAGCGGTCCGGGACAGAACACTGAAGCTTTCTTT
>TRBJ2-4|16|.|TRBV11-2|.
CASRGAGASAKNIQYF
TGTGCCAGCAGGGGGGCAGGGGCCTCCGCCAAAAACATTCAGTACTTC